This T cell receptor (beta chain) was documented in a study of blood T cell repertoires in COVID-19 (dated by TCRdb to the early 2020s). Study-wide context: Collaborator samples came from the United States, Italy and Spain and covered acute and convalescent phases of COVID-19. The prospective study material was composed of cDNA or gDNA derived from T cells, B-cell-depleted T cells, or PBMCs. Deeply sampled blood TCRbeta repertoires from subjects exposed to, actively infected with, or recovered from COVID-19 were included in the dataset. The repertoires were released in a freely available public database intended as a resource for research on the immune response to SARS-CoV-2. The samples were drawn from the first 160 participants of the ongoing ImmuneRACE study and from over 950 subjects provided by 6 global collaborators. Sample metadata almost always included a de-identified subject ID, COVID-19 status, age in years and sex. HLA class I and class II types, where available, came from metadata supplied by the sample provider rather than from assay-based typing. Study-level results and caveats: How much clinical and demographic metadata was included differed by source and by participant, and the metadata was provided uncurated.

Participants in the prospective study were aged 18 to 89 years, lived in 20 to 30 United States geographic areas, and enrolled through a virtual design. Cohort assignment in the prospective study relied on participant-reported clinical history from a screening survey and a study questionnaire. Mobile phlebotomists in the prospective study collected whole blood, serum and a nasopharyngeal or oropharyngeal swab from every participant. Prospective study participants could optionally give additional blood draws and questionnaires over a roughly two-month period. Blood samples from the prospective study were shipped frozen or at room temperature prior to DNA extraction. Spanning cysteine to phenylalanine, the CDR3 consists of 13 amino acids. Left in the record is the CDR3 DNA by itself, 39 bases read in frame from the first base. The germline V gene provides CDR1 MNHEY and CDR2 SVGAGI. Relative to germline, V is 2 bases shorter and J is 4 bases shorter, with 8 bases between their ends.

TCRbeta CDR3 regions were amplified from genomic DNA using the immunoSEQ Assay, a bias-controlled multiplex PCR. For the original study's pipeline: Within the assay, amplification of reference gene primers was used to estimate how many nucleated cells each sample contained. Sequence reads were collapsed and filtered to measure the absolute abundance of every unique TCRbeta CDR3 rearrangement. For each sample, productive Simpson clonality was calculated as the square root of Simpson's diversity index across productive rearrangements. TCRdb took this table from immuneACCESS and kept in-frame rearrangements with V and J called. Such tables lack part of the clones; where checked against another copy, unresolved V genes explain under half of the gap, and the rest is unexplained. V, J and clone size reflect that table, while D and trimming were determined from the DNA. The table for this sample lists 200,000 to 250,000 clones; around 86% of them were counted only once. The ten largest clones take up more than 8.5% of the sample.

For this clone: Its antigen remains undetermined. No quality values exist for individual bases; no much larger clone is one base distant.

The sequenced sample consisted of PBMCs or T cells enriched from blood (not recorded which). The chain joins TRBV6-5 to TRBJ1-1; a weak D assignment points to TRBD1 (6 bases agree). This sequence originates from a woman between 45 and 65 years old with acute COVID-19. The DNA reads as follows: TGTGCCAGCAGTTACGGGGGCCTCACTGAAGCTTTCTTT. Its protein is CASSYGGLTEAFF.